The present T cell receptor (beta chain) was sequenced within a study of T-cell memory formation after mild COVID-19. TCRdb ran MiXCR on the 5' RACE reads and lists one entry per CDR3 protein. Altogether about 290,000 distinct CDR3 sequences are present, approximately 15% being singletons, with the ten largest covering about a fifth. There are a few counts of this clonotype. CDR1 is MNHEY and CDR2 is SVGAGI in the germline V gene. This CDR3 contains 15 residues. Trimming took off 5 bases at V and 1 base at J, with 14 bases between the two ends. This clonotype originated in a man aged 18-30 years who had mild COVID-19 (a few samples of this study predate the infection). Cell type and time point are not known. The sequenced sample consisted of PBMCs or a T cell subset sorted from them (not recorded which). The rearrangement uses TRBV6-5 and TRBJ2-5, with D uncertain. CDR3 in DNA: TGTGCCAGCAGTCCCCCTAGATATCTCCAAGAGACCCAGTACTTC. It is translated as CASSPPRYLQETQYF.